A single sample gave rise to the 10 T cell receptor beta chains below, sequenced in a study of cytomegalovirus exposure and HLA in healthy donors. It was with 60 Vbeta and 13 Jbeta primers that the PCR ran. Some clones are missing from TCRdb's copy, which holds only in-frame ones; the method was immunoSEQ multiplex PCR. The sample holds 120,000 to 150,000 clones, around 73% seen once. Sequencing used PBMCs. Receptors were obtained from a woman between 18 and 29 years old in good health and CMV-seronegative.

The genes are TRBV6-5 and TRBJ1-2; the D is unclear. The CDR3 contains 13 residues. Trimming pared 0 bases from V and 7 bases from J, leaving 9 bases between. Germline loops: CDR1 MNHEY, CDR2 SVGAGI. CDR3: CASSYSGRGGYTF. The CDR3, as DNA: TGTGCCAGCAGTTACTCTGGTCGGGGTGGCTACACCTTC.

The chain has TRBV19 and TRBJ2-7; D not certain. Germline CDR1 reads LNHDA; CDR2 reads SQIVND (reference sequence). This CDR3 has 12 residues. Trimming pared 4 bases from V and 0 bases from J, leaving 4 bases between. The CDR3 reads CASSTRSYEQYF. DNA of the CDR3: TGTGCCAGTAGTACGCGCTCCTACGAGCAGTACTTC.

Here the CDR3 DNA reads TGTGCCAGCAGTTACTCCAGGGACAATCAGCCCCAGCATTTT. It codes for CASSYSRDNQPQHF. The V gene is TRBV6-5, the J gene TRBJ1-5; TRBD1 might be the D (5 bases). The CDR3 has 14 amino acids. Germline V gene lookup returns CDR1 MNHEY and CDR2 SVGAGI. Trimming took off 0 bases at V and 3 bases at J, with 6 bases between the two ends.

V gene TRBV7-6 combines with J gene TRBJ2-5, with a weak D call TRBD2 (6 bases). This CDR3 is built from 14 residues. Germline values: CDR1 SGHVS, CDR2 FNYEAQ. Trimming pared 5 bases from V and 4 bases from J, leaving 14 bases between. The CDR3 sequence: CASSRQEGPETQYF. Written as DNA, the CDR3 is TGTGCCAGCAGCCGGCAGGAGGGGCCAGAGACCCAGTACTTC.

This clone turned up a few times. This chain links TRBV18 with TRBJ1-4, with 8 bases aligning to TRBD1. The trim removed 3 bases at V and 5 bases at J, leaving 5 bases unmatched. Germline V gene data show CDR1 as KGHSH and CDR2 as LQKENI. The CDR3 loop spans 15 amino acids. CDR3 sequence (DNA): TGTGCCAGCTCACCCCCCCGGGACAGGAATGAAAAACTGTTTTTT. This translates into CASSPPRDRNEKLFF. The variable domain in full, with the rest retrieved from reference TRBV18 and TRBJ1-4, is NAGVMQNPRHLVRRRGQEARLRCSPMKGHSHVYWYRQLPEEGLKFMVYLQKENIIDESGMPKERFSAEFPKEGPSILRIQQVVRGDSAAYFCASSPPRDRNEKLFFGSGTQLSVL.

The gene calls are TRBV6-5 and TRBJ1-2; possibly TRBD1 for D (5 bases). Germline CDR1 is MNHEY and CDR2 is SVGAGI. This CDR3 has 13 amino acids. With 2 bases removed from V and 4 bases from J, the gap between germline ends came to 8 bases. The CDR3 region has the DNA TGTGCCAGCAGTTACCGACAGAGCTATGGCTACACCTTC. This gives the protein CASSYRQSYGYTF.

The CDR3 here is CASSPLTFGANVLTF. The CDR3 coding sequence is TGTGCCAGCTCACCCCTGACTTTTGGGGCCAACGTCCTGACTTTC. The V call is TRBV18, the J call TRBJ2-6; D uncertain. V was cut by 3 bases and J by 3 bases, with 9 bases left in between. The germline V gene has CDR1 KGHSH and CDR2 LQKENI. The length of the CDR3 is 15 residues.

This rearrangement joins TRBV5-1 to TRBJ2-4; D not resolved. The V gene lost 0 bases and the J gene lost 7 bases, with 11 bases spanning the gap. The CDR3 loop spans 14 amino acids. Per germline, CDR1 SGHRS and CDR2 YFSETQ. CDR3 in amino acids: CASSLAERRNIQYF. CDR3 in DNA: TGCGCCAGCAGCTTGGCGGAGAGAAGGAACATTCAGTACTTC.

The chain joins TRBV11-3 to TRBJ2-5; TRBD2 matches at 7 bases. The CDR3 has 13 amino acids. The germline V gene encodes CDR1 SGHNT and CDR2 YENEEA. Trimming at V came to 5 bases and at J to 2 bases, leaving 2 bases not matched to a gene. The CDR3 DNA sequence: TGTGCCAGCAGCAGCGGGGCTCAAGAGACCCAGTACTTC. This translates into CASSSGAQETQYF.

This clone showed up just once. Its ends do not fully match the called genes, so a read error is possible. The chain employs TRBV7-7 and TRBJ2-7; maybe TRBD2 (5 bases). CDR1 is SSHAT and CDR2 is FNYEAQ in the germline V gene (reference sequence). The CDR3 spans 15 residues. This chain's CDR3 is CASSLSASRSYEQYF. The CDR3 DNA reads as TGTGCTAGCAGCTTATCGGCTAGCAGATCCTACGAGCAGTACTTC.